Below, 32 T cell receptor beta chains from the same sample are listed, as sequenced in a study of T cells after yellow fever vaccination (dated by TCRdb to the late 2010s). The sample's treatment or condition label, decoded: live attenuated yellow fever vaccine strain. The library was made by 5' RACE. The sample was run on an Illumina HiSeq 2500. Starting from the raw public reads, TCRdb applied fastp trimming at Q25, assembled clones with MiXCR and retained in-frame beta chains. Records with the same CDR3 protein are collapsed into one entry carrying the most frequent genes and DNA. This sample holds approximately 600,000 distinct CDR3 sequences; approximately 13% were observed only once. The ten top clones hold around 14% of the sample. The sequencing used PBMCs, collected on the day of the yellow fever booster vaccination. These receptor sequences come from a young man who received the YFV17D yellow fever vaccine.

The J gene is TRBJ1-3, the V gene TRBV12-3 or TRBV12-4; weak D call: TRBD1 (5 bases). With 4 bases removed from V and 7 bases from J, the gap between germline ends came to 11 bases. The CDR3 is 13 residues long. CDR3 DNA sequence: TGTGCCAGCAGTTGGGGACGGACCAACACCATATATTTT. Translated, it gives CASSWGRTNTIYF.

This clonotype has only a few counts. The chain uses TRBV19 and TRBJ2-4, with D perhaps being TRBD1 or TRBD2 (6 bases each). Germline CDR1 LNHDA, CDR2 SQIVND (reference sequence). Trimming left V 4 bases short and J 9 bases short, with 16 bases between. This CDR3 has 14 amino acids. CDR3 DNA: TGTGCCAGTAGTACACAGGGAGGAGAGCGCATTCAGTACTTC. Its protein product is CASSTQGGERIQYF.

The chain combines TRBV19 with TRBJ1-6; D is unresolved. V lost 0 bases, J lost 9 bases, and 6 bases lay in between. The CDR3 is 13 amino acids. Germline V gene lookup returns CDR1 LNHDA and CDR2 SQIVND (reference sequence). This CDR3 reads CASSIDGLSPLHF. The CDR3 nucleotides are TGTGCCAGTAGTATAGATGGACTTTCACCCCTCCACTTT.

This clonotype was recorded many times. The rearrangement links TRBV7-6 to TRBJ1-2; 7 bases match TRBD1. The CDR3 has 15 residues. CDR1 and CDR2 (germline): SGHVS, FNYEAQ. The J segment lost 1 base and the V segment lost 1 base, leaving 3 bases of the junction unmatched. The CDR3 DNA is TGTGCCAGCAGCTTAGGAGGGGGCCTTAACTATGGCTACACCTTC. Protein sequence: CASSLGGGLNYGYTF. The full variable domain, rest sourced from reference TRBV7-6 and TRBJ1-2, is GAGVSQSPRYKVTKRGQDVALRCDPISGHVSLYWYRQALGQGPEFLTYFNYEAQQDKSGLPNDRFSAERPEGSISTLTIQRTEQRDSAMYRCASSLGGGLNYGYTFGSGTRLTVV.

Only a few counts were recorded for this clonotype. CDR3 in amino acids: CASRLAGVPQYF. The CDR3 DNA sequence: TGTGCCAGCAGACTAGCGGGAGTGCCGCAGTACTTC. V gene TRBV28 combines with J gene TRBJ2-7; 11 nucleotides agree with TRBD2. The CDR3 is 12 amino acids. Germline CDR1 MDHEN, CDR2 SYDVKM. V shed 6 bases and J 9 bases; nucleotides not matched to a gene: 4.

This clonotype has just a few counts. The rearrangement uses TRBV5-1 and TRBJ2-6; D is unclear. This CDR3 comprises 16 residues. V was cut by 0 bases and J by 4 bases, with 11 bases left in between. Per the germline V gene, CDR1 is SGHRS and CDR2 is YFSETQ. The CDR3 is CASSLAQGSGANVLTF. The CDR3 nucleotides read TGCGCCAGCAGCTTGGCCCAAGGGTCCGGGGCCAACGTCCTGACTTTC.

This clonotype was seen only a few times. DNA of the CDR3: TGTGCCAGCAGTGGAAATACCGGGACCAACGAGCAGTACTTC. This translates into CASSGNTGTNEQYF. The V and J genes are TRBV25-1 and TRBJ2-7; D tentatively fits TRBD1 or TRBD2 (5 bases each). Germline CDR1 reads MGHDK; CDR2 reads SYGVNS. The CDR3 totals 14 residues. Trimming stripped 4 bases from V and 5 bases from J, with 15 bases between.

This clonotype has more than one count but fewer than ten. The DNA for the CDR3 is TGTGCCAGCAGTAACCCGGGACCAGCGTACACTGAAGCTTTCTTT. This translates into CASSNPGPAYTEAFF. The chain carries TRBV12-3 or TRBV12-4 and TRBJ1-1; possible D gene TRBD1, 5 bases. There are 15 residues in the CDR3. V was trimmed by 5 bases and J by 3 bases, leaving 16 bases between them.

The V call is TRBV5-1, the J call TRBJ2-7, with 7 bases fitting TRBD1. From germline, CDR1 is SGHRS and CDR2 YFSETQ. V was pared by 3 bases and J by 0 bases, with 6 bases of the junction left unmatched. The CDR3 is 15 residues long. Here the CDR3 DNA reads TGCGCCAGCAGCTCGGAAAGGGACAGCTCCTACGAGCAGTACTTC. This gives the protein CASSSERDSSYEQYF.

This clonotype was seen only a few times. The rearrangement uses TRBV12-3 or TRBV12-4 and TRBJ1-5; 9 nucleotides align to TRBD1. Losses at the gene ends were 7 bases for V and 5 bases for J; bases not matched to a gene: 12. This CDR3 has 16 residues. The CDR3 sequence is CASNPGQGFDYQPQHF. The CDR3 bases are TGTGCCAGCAACCCGGGACAGGGTTTTGATTATCAGCCCCAGCATTTT.

The chain is built from TRBV5-1 and TRBJ2-1; D perhaps matches TRBD2 (6 bases). The ends were cut back, 0 bases at V and 3 bases at J, with 16 bases in the middle. This CDR3 is built from 17 residues. Germline V lookup: CDR1 SGHRS, CDR2 YFSETQ. CDR3 region: CASSLGGGVARYNEQFF. The CDR3, as DNA: TGCGCCAGCAGCTTGGGCGGCGGGGTAGCGCGCTACAATGAGCAGTTCTTC.

This clonotype turned up a few times. The chain carries TRBV7-3 and TRBJ2-3; 14 bases match TRBD2. Germline V lookup: CDR1 SGHTA, CDR2 FQGTGA. This CDR3 is 21 amino acids long. V lost 0 bases to trimming and J lost 1 base; unmatched junction nucleotides: 12. The DNA of the CDR3 is TGTGCCAGCAGCTTAACGGATCCCGGGACTAGCGGGAGTGGCGGCACAGATACGCAGTATTTT. Its translation is CASSLTDPGTSGSGGTDTQYF.

The chain joins TRBV15 to TRBJ1-1, with a possible D match to TRBD1 (5 bases). The CDR3 is 13 residues long. Germline lookup yields CDR1 LNHNV and CDR2 YYDKDF (reference sequence). Trimming shortened V by 6 bases and J by 3 bases, and 11 bases separated the two germline ends. The CDR3 DNA reads as TGTGCCACCAGTCAGGGTGCTGACACTGAAGCTTTCTTT. This gives the protein CATSQGADTEAFF. The full variable domain, its missing parts supplied by reference TRBV15 and TRBJ1-1, is DAMVIQNPRYQVTQFGKPVTLSCSQTLNHNVMYWYQQKSSQAPKLLFHYYDKDFNNEADTPDNFQSRRPNTSFCFLDIRSPGLGDTAMYLCATSQGADTEAFFGQGTRLTVV.

This clonotype was found many times. The chain has TRBV20-1 and TRBJ2-5; 7 nucleotides align to TRBD2. The junction had 12 bases not matched to a gene; V was cut back by 6 bases and J by 5 bases. CDR1 DFQATT and CDR2 SNEGSKA come from the germline V gene (reference sequence). There are 14 residues in the CDR3. In DNA, the CDR3 is TGCAGTGCCGTAGGCGGGGGAGCAACTGAGACCCAGTACTTC. It yields the protein CSAVGGGATETQYF.

The sample holds many counts of this clonotype. The J gene is TRBJ2-1, the V gene TRBV5-1; D possibly corresponds to TRBD2 (6 bases). Germline CDR1 and CDR2: SGHRS and YFSETQ. This CDR3 is built from 17 residues. V lost 0 bases, J lost 0 bases, and 13 bases lay in between. The CDR3 DNA sequence: TGCGCCAGCAGCTTGGGTCTGGCGGGAAGCTCCTACAATGAGCAGTTCTTC. Amino acids: CASSLGLAGSSYNEQFF.

This clonotype was counted only a few times. V is TRBV7-2 and J is TRBJ2-3, with D possibly matching TRBD2 (5 bases). Per germline, CDR1 SGHTA and CDR2 FQGNSA. CDR3 length: 15 residues. Trimming shortened V by 2 bases and J by 0 bases, and 9 bases separated the two germline ends. The CDR3: CASSLSRASTDTQYF. The CDR3 nucleotides are TGTGCCAGCAGCTTATCGCGGGCTAGCACAGATACGCAGTATTTT.

The CDR3 sequence: CASSYSILGSSYNEQFF. The DNA of the CDR3 is TGTGCCAGCAGTTACTCGATATTGGGGAGCTCCTACAATGAGCAGTTCTTC. The rearrangement uses TRBV6-5 and TRBJ2-1, with a tentative D call TRBD2 (5 bases). Germline V gives CDR1 MNHEY, CDR2 SVGAGI. CDR3 size: 17 residues. Trimming pared 0 bases from V and 0 bases from J, leaving 12 bases between.

This clonotype has a handful of counts. The V call is TRBV10-3, the J call TRBJ2-4; D could derive from TRBD1 or TRBD2 (5 bases each). This CDR3 is 12 amino acids long. Germline values: CDR1 ENHRY, CDR2 SYGVKD. V was shortened by 4 bases and J by 8 bases, with 9 bases between the two germline ends. CDR3 in DNA: TGTGCCATCAGTGCGGTGGGACACATTCAGTACTTC. Amino acids: CAISAVGHIQYF.

The chain has TRBV7-2 and TRBJ2-1, with 13 bases identical to TRBD2. Germline trimming cut 8 bases from V and 13 bases from J; bases unmatched to any gene: 8. Germline CDR1 reads SGHTA; CDR2 reads FQGNSA. The CDR3 totals 13 residues. CDR3 nucleotide sequence: TGTGCCAGCGGTACTAGCGGGAGGGGGGACCAGTTCTTC. It translates to CASGTSGRGDQFF.

This clonotype has just a few counts. The CDR3 region is CASSLDPLWAGSEQFF. In nucleotides, the CDR3 is TGTGCCAGCAGCTTAGACCCCCTTTGGGCTGGGAGTGAGCAGTTCTTC. This sequence joins TRBV7-9 and TRBJ2-1, with D perhaps matching TRBD2 (5 bases). V was pared by 1 base and J by 9 bases, with 19 bases between. Germline lookup yields CDR1 SEHNR and CDR2 FQNEAQ (reference sequence). This CDR3 is 16 amino acids long.

This clonotype was seen a few times. The chain recombines TRBV5-1 with TRBJ1-1, with TRBD1 as a possible D gene (5 bases). The CDR3 totals 14 residues. V lost 5 bases and J lost 1, with 12 bases in between. Per germline, CDR1 SGHRS and CDR2 YFSETQ. CDR3 loop: CASRTGSANTEAFF. The CDR3 DNA reads TGCGCCAGCAGAACAGGCTCGGCGAACACTGAAGCTTTCTTT.

This clonotype was picked up a small number of times. The V and J genes are TRBV27 and TRBJ2-3, with 12 positions matching TRBD2. This CDR3 has 18 residues. Germline values: CDR1 MNHEY, CDR2 SMNVEV (reference sequence). The V segment lost 5 bases and the J segment 4 bases; nucleotides outside the gene matches: 13. CDR3: CASSISGLAGSISDTQYF. The DNA for the CDR3 is TGTGCCAGCAGTATCTCCGGACTAGCGGGAAGTATTTCAGATACGCAGTATTTT.

The rearrangement links TRBV6-2 or TRBV6-3 to TRBJ2-4, with D possibly TRBD2 on 5 matching bases. The V and J ends lost 6 bases and 6 bases respectively, with 12 bases between them. This CDR3 has 13 amino acids. The germline V gene encodes CDR1 MNHEY and CDR2 SVGEGT. CDR3 loop: CASRIGRGNIQYF. CDR3 DNA sequence: TGTGCCAGCAGAATCGGACGGGGAAACATTCAGTACTTC.

The rearrangement uses TRBV10-3 and TRBJ2-7; D possibly corresponds to TRBD1 (6 bases). The CDR3 has 13 residues. Trimming pared 10 bases from V and 2 bases from J, leaving 15 bases between. Germline CDR1 and CDR2: ENHRY and SYGVKD. This CDR3 is CASQWDTTYEQYF. The CDR3 DNA reads TGTGCCAGTCAATGGGACACGACCTACGAGCAGTACTTC.

The chain is built from TRBV28 and TRBJ2-7; no firm D call. CDR1 and CDR2 (germline): MDHEN, SYDVKM. The CDR3 is 15 amino acids. V lost 5 bases to trimming and J lost 2 bases, with 16 bases between them. CDR3 in DNA: TGTGCCAGCAGTCCTCCGGACCCACTACCCTACGAGCAGTACTTC. Residues: CASSPPDPLPYEQYF.

This clonotype has ten or more counts. J is TRBJ2-1 and V is TRBV7-6; 13 bases align to TRBD2. The germline gives CDR1 SGHVS, CDR2 FNYEAQ. CDR3 length equals 16 residues. J gave up 9 bases and V 5 bases, and 10 bases lay outside the gene matches. The CDR3 region is CASSPWTSGSRGEQFF. The CDR3 DNA reads TGTGCCAGCAGCCCCTGGACTAGCGGGAGTCGGGGTGAGCAGTTCTTC.

This clonotype has only a few counts. The V gene is TRBV20-1, the J gene TRBJ2-1; a weak D match, TRBD2 (6 bases). From germline, CDR1 is DFQATT and CDR2 SNEGSKA (reference sequence). The ends were cut back, 6 bases at V and 8 bases at J, with 26 bases in the middle. The CDR3 has 16 residues. Here the CDR3 DNA reads TGCAGTGCCCCGAAGAGTCGGGGTATTGTAGCGGATGAGCAGTTCTTC. Its translation: CSAPKSRGIVADEQFF.

The rearrangement uses TRBV9 and TRBJ2-3; 8 positions agree with TRBD2. This CDR3 has 16 amino acids. Trimming cost V 0 bases and J 2 bases; bases outside gene matches: 5. The germline V gene has CDR1 SGDLS and CDR2 YYNGEE. The CDR3 region has the DNA TGTGCCAGCAGCGTAGGGATAGCGGGGCTCACAGATACGCAGTATTTT. It translates to CASSVGIAGLTDTQYF.

This clonotype was recorded once. The chain couples TRBV7-2 to TRBJ2-1, with D perhaps given as TRBD1 or TRBD2 (5 bases each). V was clipped by 1 base and J by 7 bases, with 11 bases between them. Germline V gene sequence: CDR1 SGHTA, CDR2 FQGNSA. The CDR3 runs 14 residues. CDR3 nucleotide sequence: TGTGCCAGCAGCTTAGACGGGGACCAAAATGAGCAGTTCTTC. Protein product: CASSLDGDQNEQFF.

This clonotype was picked up many times. The chain combines TRBV7-6 with TRBJ2-1, with D maybe TRBD1 (5 bases). The V end was cut by 1 base, the J end by 5 bases, with 9 bases between. The CDR3 spans 14 residues. The germline V gene has CDR1 SGHVS and CDR2 FNYEAQ. The CDR3 protein is CASSLESDNNEQFF. The CDR3 DNA reads as TGTGCCAGCAGCTTAGAATCGGACAACAATGAGCAGTTCTTC.

The rearrangement links TRBV5-1 to TRBJ2-5, with 10 bases that match TRBD2. CDR1 SGHRS and CDR2 YFSETQ come from the germline V gene. CDR3 length equals 16 residues. V lost 0 bases to trimming and J lost 9 bases; unmatched junction nucleotides: 11. The DNA for the CDR3 is TGCGCCAGCAGCTTGGATTCACTAGCGGGGACTGGAGCCCAGTACTTC. Its protein product is CASSLDSLAGTGAQYF.

The table lists this clonotype with a few counts. The chain is built from TRBV7-8 and TRBJ2-1, with 13 bases that match TRBD2. Germline values: CDR1 SGHVS, CDR2 FQNEAQ. J was trimmed by 7 bases and V by 5 bases; bases with no gene match: 5. The CDR3 spans 15 residues. The CDR3 spells CASSVGLAGRNEQFF. CDR3 sequence (DNA): TGTGCCAGCAGCGTGGGACTAGCGGGAAGGAATGAGCAGTTCTTC.